This TCR beta chain was found in a study of cytomegalovirus exposure and HLA in healthy donors. Broader study findings: Differences between HLA loci emerged in a later analysis of TCR association rates, with DRB1 most and HLA-C fewest.

The CDR3 extends over 15 amino acids. Trimming cost V 3 bases and J 2 bases, with 11 bases left between them. CDR1 and CDR2 (germline): SGHTA, FQGNSA. Concerning this clone itself: Antigen: not known.

The PCR was carried out with 60 Vbeta primers and 13 Jbeta primers. Clones were sequenced by immunoSEQ multiplex PCR, and TCRdb holds only the in-frame ones, with some missing. This sample has about 160,000 clones; 81% occur once, and the top ten carry about 12%. Specimen: PBMCs. This TCR derives from a woman in her forties or fifties in good health and CMV-seronegative. This chain connects TRBV7-2 to TRBJ2-1; D possibly corresponds to TRBD1 (6 bases). CDR3 sequence reads: CASSFRTGPYNEQFF. The CDR3 DNA reads as TGTGCCAGCAGCTTCAGAACAGGGCCCTACAATGAGCAGTTCTTC.